Below, 27 T cell receptor beta chains from the same sample are listed, as sequenced in a study of blood T cell repertoires in COVID-19. The protocol was immunoSEQ multiplex PCR, while the TCRdb copy is restricted to in-frame clones and leaves out a portion. Seen here are approximately 100,000 clones, about nine tenths observed once, and the top ten hold 5.7%. Source material: peripheral blood. The receptors were gathered from an older man with acute or convalescent COVID-19.

V is TRBV5-6 and J is TRBJ2-2; D call uncertain. Looked up from germline, CDR1 is SGHDT and CDR2 is YYEEEE. This CDR3 region has 13 residues. V dropped 3 bases and J dropped 5 bases, with 8 bases sitting between them. The CDR3 spells CASSWSGTGELFF. CDR3 in DNA: TGTGCCAGCAGCTGGAGTGGTACCGGGGAGCTGTTTTTT.

V is TRBV18 and J is TRBJ2-1; 7 nucleotides agree with TRBD2. This CDR3 region has 15 residues. The ends lost 2 bases at V and 5 bases at J; junction bases unmatched: 6. The germline V gene encodes CDR1 KGHSH and CDR2 LQKENI. CDR3 bases: TGTGCCAGCTCACCAACTCCCGGGGGGAACAATGAGCAGTTCTTC. Translating it yields CASSPTPGGNNEQFF. Together with reference TRBV18 and TRBJ2-1, the CDR3 gives the full variable domain: NAGVMQNPRHLVRRRGQEARLRCSPMKGHSHVYWYRQLPEEGLKFMVYLQKENIIDESGMPKERFSAEFPKEGPSILRIQQVVRGDSAAYFCASSPTPGGNNEQFFGPGTRLTVL.

On this clone: Other nucleotide sequences from this sample produce the same CDR3. The V and J genes are TRBV29-1 and TRBJ1-1, with D possibly TRBD1 on 5 matching bases. Germline V gene lookup returns CDR1 SQVTM and CDR2 ANQGSEA. The V end was cut by 4 bases, the J end by 1 base, with 7 bases between. The CDR3 covers 12 residues. CDR3 region: CSVGRGNTEAFF. In nucleotides, the CDR3 is TGCAGCGTTGGAAGGGGGAACACTGAAGCTTTCTTT.

V usage is TRBV19 and J usage is TRBJ1-5, with 8 bases identical to TRBD1. The CDR3 sequence is 13 residues long. Germline V lookup: CDR1 LNHDA, CDR2 SQIVND (reference sequence). J lost 7 bases, V lost 3 bases, and 2 bases had no gene match. This CDR3 is CASSIDRGQPQHF. CDR3 sequence (DNA): TGTGCCAGTAGTATCGACAGGGGCCAGCCCCAGCATTTT.

The chain uses TRBV7-9 and TRBJ2-7; 8 bases line up with TRBD2. Germline CDR1 SEHNR, CDR2 FQNEAQ (reference sequence). CDR3 size: 15 residues. Unmatched junction bases numbered 7, after V lost 1 base and J lost 5 bases. The CDR3 here is CASSLGAGASHEQYF. In nucleotides, the CDR3 is TGTGCCAGCAGCTTAGGAGCGGGAGCATCCCACGAGCAGTACTTC.

The V and J genes are TRBV5-1 and TRBJ1-2; no firm D call. Trimming shortened V by 8 bases and J by 4 bases, and 15 bases separated the two germline ends. Germline loops: CDR1 SGHRS, CDR2 YFSETQ. This CDR3 is 13 amino acids long. The CDR3 DNA sequence: TGCGCCAGTAGCGCGGAGACTACCTATGGCTACACCTTC. Translated, it gives CASSAETTYGYTF.

J is TRBJ1-5 and V is TRBV6-5, with TRBD1 matching 7 bases. The CDR3 sequence is 14 residues long. Trimming cost V 4 bases and J 7 bases; bases outside gene matches: 7. CDR1 is MNHEY, CDR2 SVGAGI, per germline. CDR3 residues: CASSSQGVGQPQHF. DNA of the CDR3: TGTGCCAGCAGTTCTCAGGGGGTTGGGCAGCCCCAGCATTTT.

The V and J genes are TRBV11-3 and TRBJ1-1; D is unclear. V was clipped by 1 base and J by 5 bases, with 14 bases between them. The CDR3 has 15 amino acids. The germline V gene encodes CDR1 SGHNT and CDR2 YENEEA. CDR3: CASSLGGSESTEAFF. The CDR3 nucleotides read TGTGCCAGCAGCTTAGGCGGATCGGAGAGTACTGAAGCTTTCTTT.

This clone has just a few counts. J is TRBJ1-4 and V is TRBV7-8; 7 bases line up with TRBD1. With 5 bases clipped from V and 0 bases from J, the junction kept 9 bases outside the gene matches. CDR3 length: 17 residues. Looked up from germline, CDR1 is SGHVS and CDR2 is FQNEAQ. DNA for the CDR3: TGTGCCAGCAGCCCACGACAGGGTACTGCAACTAATGAAAAACTGTTTTTT. Protein sequence: CASSPRQGTATNEKLFF.

The chain couples TRBV6-1 to TRBJ1-2, with D possibly being TRBD1 (5 bases). The CDR3 has 12 residues. V lost 3 bases, J lost 8 bases, and 10 bases lay in between. The germline gives CDR1 MNHNS, CDR2 SASEGT. The DNA of the CDR3 is TGTGCCAGCAGTGAGGGGGGGAGGGGCTACACCTTC. Amino acids: CASSEGGRGYTF.

The rearrangement uses TRBV7-9 and TRBJ1-2; D is possibly TRBD1 (6 bases). Germline V gene data show CDR1 as SEHNR and CDR2 as FQNEAQ (reference sequence). The CDR3 extends over 13 amino acids. The V and J ends lost 5 bases and 5 bases respectively, with 12 bases between them. The CDR3 loop reads CASSPTGKYGYTF. The DNA for the CDR3 is TGTGCCAGCAGCCCGACAGGAAAATATGGCTACACCTTC. The full variable domain, its missing parts supplied by reference TRBV7-9 and TRBJ1-2, is DTGVSQNPRHKITKRGQNVTFRCDPISEHNRLYWYRQTLGQGPEFLTYFQNEAQLEKSRLLSDRFSAERPKGSFSTLEIQRTEQGDSAMYLCASSPTGKYGYTFGSGTRLTVV.

CDR3: CATSRDYSNQPQHF. The CDR3 coding sequence is TGTGCCACCAGCAGAGACTATAGCAATCAGCCCCAGCATTTT. The rearrangement links TRBV15 to TRBJ1-5; D remains unclear. Trimming removed 0 bases at V and 0 bases at J, with 3 bases between. The CDR3 extends over 14 amino acids. The V gene's germline CDR1 is LNHNV and CDR2 YYDKDF (reference sequence).

The V and J genes are TRBV15 and TRBJ2-3; 7 nucleotides align to TRBD2. Losses at the gene ends were 5 bases for V and 8 bases for J; bases not matched to a gene: 13. The germline V gene has CDR1 LNHNV and CDR2 YYDKDF (reference sequence). The CDR3 runs 15 residues. The CDR3 nucleotides read TGTGCCACCAGCTCCCGGGGGGAGGTGAGAGGTACGCAGTATTTT. Amino acids: CATSSRGEVRGTQYF. Looking up the rest from reference TRBV15 and TRBJ2-3 gives the full variable domain: DAMVIQNPRYQVTQFGKPVTLSCSQTLNHNVMYWYQQKSSQAPKLLFHYYDKDFNNEADTPDNFQSRRPNTSFCFLDIRSPGLGDTAMYLCATSSRGEVRGTQYFGPGTRLTVL.

The CDR3 protein is CASSELYRGNQPQHF. The CDR3 DNA sequence: TGTGCCAGCAGTGAACTTTACAGGGGCAATCAGCCCCAGCATTTT. The rearrangement uses TRBV2 and TRBJ1-5; D possibly corresponds to TRBD1 (6 bases). CDR3 size: 15 residues. V was cut by 2 bases and J by 2 bases, with 10 bases left in between. The germline V gene has CDR1 SNHLY and CDR2 FYNNEI.

The chain joins TRBV7-9 to TRBJ2-5, with D maybe TRBD2 (6 bases). The CDR3 length is 14 residues. Trimming took 3 bases from V and 5 from J, leaving 13 bases between them. The germline gives CDR1 SEHNR, CDR2 FQNEAQ (reference sequence). The CDR3 spells CASSFAPGRETQYF. For the CDR3, the DNA is TGTGCCAGCAGCTTTGCTCCAGGGAGGGAGACCCAGTACTTC.

The J gene is TRBJ2-2, the V gene TRBV28, with 9 bases that match TRBD1. The CDR3 extends over 16 amino acids. V shed 3 bases, J shed 5 bases, and the junction held 7 bases outside the gene matches. Looked up from germline, CDR1 is MDHEN and CDR2 is SYDVKM. DNA for the CDR3: TGTGCCAGCAGTTTCATCCGGGACAGGGTAACCGGGGAGCTGTTTTTT. This sequence encodes CASSFIRDRVTGELFF.

The J gene is TRBJ1-1, the V gene TRBV10-2; D is unclear. Trimming pared 0 bases from V and 6 bases from J, leaving 5 bases between. CDR3 size: 12 residues. CDR1 and CDR2 (germline): WSHSY, SAAADI. CDR3 nucleotides: TGCGCCAGCAGTGAGTCGGGCCCTGAAGCTTTCTTT. Its protein product is CASSESGPEAFF.

J is TRBJ2-7 and V is TRBV9; D remains ambiguous. Trimming stripped 1 base from V and 7 bases from J, with 15 bases between. Germline V gene lookup returns CDR1 SGDLS and CDR2 YYNGEE. The CDR3 loop spans 14 amino acids. The CDR3 spells CASSVKPGTEEQYF. CDR3 sequence (DNA): TGTGCCAGCAGCGTAAAACCCGGAACGGAGGAGCAGTACTTC. Combining the CDR3 with reference TRBV9 and TRBJ2-7 gives the whole variable domain DSGVTQTPKHLITATGQRVTLRCSPRSGDLSVYWYQQSLDQGLQFLIQYYNGEERAKGNILERFSAQQFPDLHSELNLSSLELGDSALYFCASSVKPGTEEQYFGPGTRLTVT.

The V gene is TRBV19, the J gene TRBJ1-1, with TRBD1 matching 10 bases. This CDR3 has 15 residues. Losses at the gene ends were 6 bases for V and 3 bases for J; bases not matched to a gene: 7. The germline V gene encodes CDR1 LNHDA and CDR2 SQIVND (reference sequence). DNA for the CDR3: TGTGCCAGTAGACCGGGACAGGGGTTTTACACTGAAGCTTTCTTT. As protein: CASRPGQGFYTEAFF.

This clone has just one count. The gene calls are TRBV6-2 or TRBV6-3 and TRBJ2-7; 11 bases agree with TRBD2. Germline-derived CDR1 and CDR2 are MNHEY and SVGEGT. V was clipped by 1 base and J by 0 bases; unmatched bases: 8. This CDR3 is built from 18 residues. As DNA, the CDR3 is TGTGCCAGCAGTTACTATACTAGCGGGAGAAACGTCTCCTACGAGCAGTACTTC. Encoded protein: CASSYYTSGRNVSYEQYF.

V gene TRBV7-6 combines with J gene TRBJ2-1, with D possibly being TRBD2 (6 bases). The CDR3 is 13 amino acids. Germline V lookup: CDR1 SGHVS, CDR2 FNYEAQ. Trimming stripped 5 bases from V and 6 bases from J, with 11 bases between. The CDR3 region has the DNA TGTGCCAGCAGCCCCCGACTAGTCAATGAGCAGTTCTTC. It yields the protein CASSPRLVNEQFF.

J is TRBJ1-2 and V is TRBV6-5; TRBD1 is a possible D gene (6 bases). This CDR3 region has 13 residues. Deletions cut 6 bases from V and 1 base from J, with 9 bases between. Germline V gene lookup returns CDR1 MNHEY and CDR2 SVGAGI. The CDR3 DNA sequence: TGTGCCAGCAGCCCAGGGGATAACTATGGCTACACCTTC. It translates to CASSPGDNYGYTF.

Of note for this clone: Compared with germline, one end of the junction differs, possibly owing to a read error. The rearrangement links TRBV2 to TRBJ1-5; 7 bases fit TRBD1. This CDR3 is 13 amino acids long. Germline CDR1 reads SNHLY; CDR2 reads FYNNEI. In DNA, the CDR3 is TGTGCCAGCAGAGAAGACAGGGCTCAGCCCCAGCATTTT. Translated, it gives CASREDRAQPQHF.

The chain uses TRBV5-8 and TRBJ2-5; D unresolved. Germline values: CDR1 SGHTS, CDR2 YDEGEE. The CDR3 spans 16 residues. The V end was cut by 0 bases, the J end by 4 bases, with 16 bases between. CDR3 nucleotide sequence: TGTGCCAGCAGCTTGGGAGTAGTAGCATCCTCAGAGACCCAGTACTTC. Amino acids: CASSLGVVASSETQYF.

The chain joins TRBV18 to TRBJ2-3; 8 nucleotides match TRBD2. The CDR3 has 16 residues. Trimming took 6 bases from V and 2 from J; bases not matched to a gene: 10. CDR1 and CDR2 (germline): KGHSH, LQKENI. CDR3 in amino acids: CASSTRNSGNTDTQYF. The CDR3 DNA reads TGTGCCAGCTCGACCCGGAATAGCGGGAACACAGATACGCAGTATTTT. Using reference TRBV18 and TRBJ2-3 for the parts outside the CDR3, the full variable domain is NAGVMQNPRHLVRRRGQEARLRCSPMKGHSHVYWYRQLPEEGLKFMVYLQKENIIDESGMPKERFSAEFPKEGPSILRIQQVVRGDSAAYFCASSTRNSGNTDTQYFGPGTRLTVL.

The rearrangement links TRBV20-1 to TRBJ1-4, with D possibly being TRBD1 (5 bases). CDR1 DFQATT and CDR2 SNEGSKA come from the germline V gene (reference sequence). Between the trimmed V and J ends, which lost 3 bases and 8 bases, there was a span of 19 bases. The CDR3 runs 15 residues. The CDR3, as DNA: TGCAGTGCTAGTCGGAGGGGAGGAGGTGTCGAAAAACTGTTTTTT. This encodes CSASRRGGGVEKLFF.

This sequence joins TRBV4-2 and TRBJ1-4; 8 bases line up with TRBD1. Germline CDR1 is LGHNA and CDR2 is YNFKEQ. With V trimmed by 1 base and J by 8 bases, 6 bases remained unmatched. The CDR3 spans 15 residues. The CDR3 region is CASSQGTGLGEKLFF. For the CDR3, the DNA is TGTGCCAGCAGCCAAGGGACAGGGCTTGGAGAAAAACTGTTTTTT.